A single sample is the source of the 5 T cell receptor beta chains below, sequenced in a study of blood T cell repertoires in COVID-19. Assay used: immunoSEQ multiplex PCR; TCRdb lists only in-frame clones, some missing. The profile covers some 190,000 clones, with 65% to 85% appearing a single time and 3% to 3.5% taken by the ten largest. Material: PBMCs or T cells enriched from blood (not recorded which). The receptors were sampled from a woman aged 25 to 39 who had been exposed to COVID-19.

This chain joins TRBV30 and TRBJ2-7; possible D gene TRBD1, 7 bases. CDR1 is GTSNPN and CDR2 is SVGIG in the germline V gene (reference sequence). CDR3 length: 14 residues. Trimming took off 5 bases at V and 4 bases at J, with 18 bases between the two ends. The CDR3 protein is CAWDAGQRPYEQYF. CDR3 bases: TGTGCCTGGGACGCGGGACAGAGACCTTACGAGCAGTACTTC.

V usage is TRBV6-5 and J usage is TRBJ1-6; 7 bases agree with TRBD1. This CDR3 is built from 15 residues. The germline gives CDR1 MNHEY, CDR2 SVGAGI. With V trimmed by 5 bases and J by 6 bases, 7 bases remained unmatched. CDR3 nucleotides: TGTGCCAGCAGTCGGAGGGACAGTACTAATTCACCCCTCCACTTT. Its protein product is CASSRRDSTNSPLHF.

The chain uses TRBV13 and TRBJ2-7; weak D call: TRBD1 (5 bases). CDR1 PRHDT and CDR2 FYEKMQ come from the germline V gene (reference sequence). V dropped 5 bases and J dropped 3 bases, with 17 bases sitting between them. This CDR3 comprises 15 residues. DNA of the CDR3: TGTGCCAGCAGCCCCCGACCGGACACATACTACGAGCAGTACTTC. Residues: CASSPRPDTYYEQYF.

The chain joins TRBV21-1 to TRBJ2-7; the tabulated D call, TRBD2, remains unverified against the DNA. TRBV21-1 corresponds to a pseudogene. The CDR3 runs 13 residues. The CDR3 reads CASSKARGDEQYF. DNA for the CDR3: TGTGCCAGCAGCAAAGCGCGGGGGGACGAGCAGTACTTC.

The genes are TRBV9 and TRBJ1-1; D possibly corresponds to TRBD1 (6 bases). V lost 3 bases and J lost 1, with 16 bases in between. The CDR3 has 16 residues. Germline lookup yields CDR1 SGDLS and CDR2 YYNGEE. CDR3 protein: CASSAHLDRSNTEAFF. CDR3 nucleotide sequence: TGTGCCAGCAGCGCCCACTTGGACAGATCGAACACTGAAGCTTTCTTT.